This T cell receptor (beta chain) came from a study of T-cell reconstitution after alpha-beta-depleted transplantation in children. Germline V gives CDR1 DFQATT, CDR2 SNEGSKA (reference sequence). Germline trimming cut 6 bases from V and 5 bases from J; bases unmatched to any gene: 4. This CDR3 has 13 residues. This clonotype appeared a few times. The TCRbeta library incorporated unique molecular identifiers. TCRdb passed the PCR reads through MiXCR, listing each CDR3 protein once. The sample lists approximately 340,000 distinct CDR3 sequences; approximately 10% were seen once. The sequencing here drew on PBMCs from the stem cell graft donor, taken from the stem cell graft. The TCR originated in a human donor who donated a stem cell graft to a child with acute lymphoblastic leukemia. V and J are TRBV20-1 and TRBJ2-1, with 10 bases that match TRBD2. The CDR3 loop reads CSAGTSAHNEQFF. CDR3 in DNA: TGCAGTGCGGGGACTAGCGCACACAATGAGCAGTTCTTC.